Below, 20 T cell receptor beta chains from the same sample are listed, as sequenced in a study of tissue T cells after allogeneic stem cell transplantation (dated by TCRdb to the early 2020s). Library method: the immunoSEQ multiplex PCR assay. TCRdb stores this immuneACCESS table with in-frame sequences only. Part of the clones is absent; in the studies checked, under half of the shortfall reflects unresolved V genes, and no reason is known for the rest. Here the sample has roughly 20,000 clones; 69% occur a single time. Under 0.5% of the sample lies in the top ten. Sequencing was done on a sample of blood. These receptor sequences come from a female BALB/c mouse in good health. This strain of mice has MHC haplotype H2-d.

Worth noting for this clone: Mouse names are used for the genes. The CDR3 end is not reached by the read, which stops 1 residue before it; the germline J gene fills it in. The chain is built from TRBV5 and TRBJ1-4, with D hard to call. Germline lookup yields CDR1 LGHNA and CDR2 YNLKQL (reference sequence). V lost 1 base, J lost 0 bases, and 3 bases lay in between. The length of the CDR3 is 14 residues. The DNA read from the CDR3 is TGTGCCAGCAGCCAAGTAATTTCCAACGAAAGATTATTT. Its protein product is CASSQVISNERLF. The entire CDR3 is CASSQVISNERLFF.

With regard to this clone: Genes and germline come from the mouse. The read ends 1 residue shy of where the CDR3 ends; the end is completed using the germline J gene. The gene calls are TRBV20 and TRBJ1-1; maybe TRBD1 (6 bases). Trimming removed 7 bases at V and 1 base at J, with 10 bases between. CDR1 GFQATS and CDR2 STVNSAI come from the germline V gene. The CDR3 spans 12 residues. CDR3 residues: CGVETGNTEVFF. The CDR3 DNA, read in part, is TGTGGTGTTGAGACAGGGAACACAGAAGTCTTC.

A few counts support this clone. Gene names follow the mouse nomenclature. The CDR3 is cut off 1 residue early in the read; its end comes from the germline J gene. The chain employs TRBV19 and TRBJ1-3, with 11 bases fitting TRBD1. The CDR3 covers 15 residues. V trimming: 6 bases; J trimming: 2 bases; junction bases outside the gene matches: 4. Per the germline V gene, CDR1 is FNHDT and CDR2 is SITEND (reference sequence). The CDR3 sequence is CASTLGQGAGNTLYF. Partial CDR3 DNA: TGTGCCAGCACCCTGGGACAGGGGGCTGGAAATACGCTCTAT. Filled out from reference TRBV19 and TRBJ1-3, the complete variable domain reads GGIITQTPKFLIGQEGQKLTLKCQQNFNHDTMYWYRQDSGKGLRLIYYSITENDLQKGDLSEGYDASREKKSSFSLTVTSAQKNEMAVFLCASTLGQGAGNTLYFGEGSRLIVV.

With regard to this clone: Mouse gene names and germline throughout. The read ends 1 residue early relative to the CDR3; the germline J gene fills the gap. This chain connects TRBV13-2 to TRBJ2-7, with TRBD2 matching 9 bases. The CDR3 has 14 residues. Germline V gene lookup returns CDR1 NNHNN and CDR2 SYGAGS (reference sequence). V was pared by 3 bases and J by 4 bases, with 5 bases of the junction left unmatched. The covered CDR3 bases are TGTGCCAGCGGTGTCCGACTGGGGGCTTATGAACAGTAC. Its protein product is CASGVRLGAYEQY. The whole CDR3 protein is CASGVRLGAYEQYF.

This clone came up a few times. Gene names are mouse gene names. The CDR3 goes on 1 residue after the read ends, and that part is filled in from the germline J gene. The chain recombines TRBV13-1 with TRBJ2-7; TRBD2 might be the D (7 bases). The germline V gene has CDR1 NSHNY and CDR2 SYGAGN. Trimming took off 0 bases at V and 0 bases at J, with 13 bases between the two ends. The CDR3 contains 16 residues. The sequenced part of the CDR3 DNA is TGTGCCAGCAGTGATGAGGGGGGCGCGGGCTCCTATGAACAGTAC. It translates to CASSDEGGAGSYEQY. The entire CDR3 reads CASSDEGGAGSYEQYF.

As for this clone: The listed genes are named as in mouse. Read data end 1 residue before the CDR3 end; the end is taken from the germline J gene. This sequence joins TRBV30 and TRBJ2-7; D assignment may be TRBD1 or TRBD2 (7 bases each). CDR1 SQVVS and CDR2 ANEGSEA come from the germline V gene. The CDR3 consists of 12 residues. The V and J ends lost 2 bases and 7 bases respectively, with 12 bases between them. The CDR3 reads CSSRQGGKEQYF. The sequenced part of the CDR3 DNA is TGTAGTTCTAGACAGGGGGGGAAGGAACAGTAC.

This clone has only a few counts. Gene names denote mouse genes. The CDR3 end falls 1 residue outside the read, so it is completed with the germline J gene. The rearrangement links TRBV19 to TRBJ2-1, with TRBD2 matching over 9 bases. Germline V gives CDR1 FNHDT, CDR2 SITEND (reference sequence). The CDR3 loop spans 15 amino acids. V gave up 5 bases and J gave up 3 bases; unmatched junction bases: 6. The DNA read from the CDR3 is TGTGCCAGCAGCCCCCGGGACTGGGCCTATGCTGAGCAGTTC. Translating gives CASSPRDWAYAEQF. The full CDR3 sequence reads CASSPRDWAYAEQFF.

Comment on this clone: Gene names and germline refer to mouse. The sequenced fragment ends 1 residue before the CDR3 boundary, so the rest is inferred from the germline J gene. This chain uses TRBV13-1 with TRBJ2-5; either TRBD1 or TRBD2 may fit D (5 bases each). CDR3 length: 13 amino acids. In germline, CDR1 is NSHNY, CDR2 SYGAGN. V lost 0 bases and J 5 bases, leaving 7 bases between the germline ends. The CDR3 sequence: CASSDDGGDTQYF. The sequenced CDR3 bases are TGTGCCAGCAGTGATGACGGGGGAGACACCCAGTAC.

As for this clone: Genes here carry mouse names. With the read ending 1 residue before the CDR3 end, the germline J gene is used to fill in that end. The chain links TRBV13-1 to TRBJ2-3; the match to TRBD1 covers 11 bases. CDR1 is NSHNY, CDR2 SYGAGN, per germline. Trimming cost V 3 bases and J 0 bases; bases outside gene matches: 3. The CDR3 contains 16 residues. CDR3 DNA, as far as it was read: TGTGCCAGCAGTGGGACAGGGGGCACTAGTGCAGAAACGCTGTAT. This gives the protein CASSGTGGTSAETLY. In full, the CDR3 is CASSGTGGTSAETLYF.

This clone showed up just a few times. Mouse gene names apply. The sequence runs out 1 residue before the end of the CDR3; the remainder is reconstructed from the germline J gene. V is TRBV17 and J is TRBJ2-7; 8 nucleotides align to TRBD1. This CDR3 contains 14 residues. The V gene end was trimmed by 1 base and the J gene end by 4 bases; junction bases not matched to a gene: 3. Germline values: CDR1 MNHDT, CDR2 YYDKIL. CDR3 bases read: TGTGCTAGCAGTAGAGGGACAGGGTGGTATGAACAGTAC. Translation gives CASSRGTGWYEQY. From start to end, the CDR3 is CASSRGTGWYEQYF.

About this clone itself: Genes and germline come from the mouse. The read stops 1 residue short of the end of the CDR3; the missing end is completed from the germline J gene. Other DNA sequences from this sample encode an identical CDR3 as well. This rearrangement joins TRBV13-1 to TRBJ1-6; D might be TRBD1 (5 bases). TRBJ1-6 is reported as an ORF; its role is uncertain. The CDR3 spans 14 residues. The V end lost 2 bases, the J end lost 3 bases, and 6 bases lay between the germline ends. Germline CDR1 is NSHNY and CDR2 is SYGAGN. CDR3 bases read: TGTGCCAGCAGTGAGCAGGGCTATAATTCGCCCCTCTAC. This sequence encodes CASSEQGYNSPLY. The CDR3 in full is CASSEQGYNSPLYF.

Of note for this clone: Here the gene names and germline are mouse. The read halts 1 residue ahead of the CDR3 end, with the missing end drawn from the germline J gene. V and J are TRBV5 and TRBJ2-1, with TRBD1 identical over 7 bases. The CDR3 contains 13 residues. Germline V gene data show CDR1 as LGHNA and CDR2 as YNLKQL (reference sequence). V shed 2 bases, J shed 6 bases, and the junction held 1 base outside the gene matches. CDR3 DNA (partial): TGTGCCAGCAGCCAAACAGGGGTTGCTGAGCAGTTC. As protein: CASSQTGVAEQF. The full CDR3 is CASSQTGVAEQFF.

Regarding this clone: Each gene name is a mouse one. Read sequence stops 1 residue before the CDR3 end, and the germline J gene provides the missing end. The chain combines TRBV29 with TRBJ2-5; no clear D gene. Deletions cut 9 bases from V and 0 bases from J, with 7 bases between. Germline CDR1 reads MSHET; CDR2 reads SYDVDS. CDR3 length equals 12 residues. The chain's CDR3 is CASAQNQDTQYF. The sequenced CDR3 bases are TGTGCTAGTGCACAAAACCAAGACACCCAGTAC.

Points on this clone: The genes and germline here are from mouse. CDR3 DNA, as far as it was read: TGTGCCAGCGGTGATGCAGACTGGGGGGGCGCGGGCCAAGACACCCAGTAC. Translation: CASGDADWGGAGQDTQY. The full CDR3 sequence reads CASGDADWGGAGQDTQYF. The chain carries TRBV13-2 and TRBJ2-5, with 12 bases aligning to TRBD2. Coverage ceases 1 residue before the CDR3 finishes, and the germline J gene fills in the end. In germline, CDR1 is NNHNN, CDR2 SYGAGS (reference sequence). Trimming took 0 bases from V and 2 from J; bases not matched to a gene: 7. The CDR3 is 18 residues long.

Of note for this clone: Mouse gene names and germline throughout. The read stops 1 residue short of the end of the CDR3; the missing end is completed from the germline J gene. The gene calls are TRBV5 and TRBJ1-5; perhaps TRBD1 as D (6 bases). Trimming stripped 4 bases from V and 6 bases from J, with 10 bases between. The CDR3 is 13 residues long. The germline V gene has CDR1 LGHNA and CDR2 YNLKQL (reference sequence). The CDR3 bases that were read are TGTGCCAGCAGCCCCTGGGACACCCAGGCTCCGCTT. Amino acid sequence: CASSPWDTQAPL. The entire CDR3 protein reads CASSPWDTQAPLF.

Remarks on this clone: All gene names here are mouse names. The CDR3 is cut off 1 residue early in the read; its end comes from the germline J gene. The V and J genes are TRBV1 and TRBJ2-3, with D perhaps given as TRBD1 or TRBD2 (7 bases each). V was cut by 5 bases and J by 1 base, with 10 bases left in between. Germline loops: CDR1 NSQYPW, CDR2 LRSPGD (reference sequence). The CDR3 extends over 14 amino acids. CDR3 residues: CTCSSGGGAETLYF. Incomplete CDR3 DNA: TGCACCTGCAGTTCAGGGGGGGGTGCAGAAACGCTGTAT.

This clone is a singleton in its sample. The gene symbols are mouse symbols. Read coverage stops 1 residue before the CDR3 terminus; the germline J gene supplies the remainder. The genes are TRBV13-2 and TRBJ2-4, with 12 bases fitting TRBD2. The CDR3 has 16 amino acids. V dropped 1 base and J dropped 2; count of bases not matched to a gene: 2. In germline, CDR1 is NNHNN, CDR2 SYGAGS (reference sequence). The CDR3 here is CASGDRDWGVQNTLYF. The sequenced part of the CDR3 DNA is TGTGCCAGCGGTGATAGGGACTGGGGGGTTCAAAACACCTTGTAC.

As for this clone: Gene names are mouse gene names. The CDR3 goes on 1 residue after the read ends, and that part is filled in from the germline J gene. The rearrangement uses TRBV19 and TRBJ2-4, with D possibly being TRBD1 (5 bases). CDR3 length: 13 residues. The V gene's germline CDR1 is FNHDT and CDR2 SITEND (reference sequence). Trimming removed 4 bases from V and 4 bases from J, with 10 bases in between. CDR3 DNA, as far as it was read: TGTGCCAGCAGTCCCGACAGAAAAAACACCTTGTAC. Translated, it gives CASSPDRKNTLY. The CDR3, in full, reads CASSPDRKNTLYF.

In its sample, this clone was seen a few times. Mouse gene names apply. The sequence runs out 1 residue before the end of the CDR3; the remainder is reconstructed from the germline J gene. V and J are TRBV13-3 and TRBJ2-7, with 7 nucleotides matching TRBD2. The V gene end was trimmed by 4 bases and the J gene end by 2 bases; junction bases not matched to a gene: 3. There are 13 residues in the CDR3. CDR1 is NNHDY and CDR2 is SYVADS in the germline V gene. This chain's CDR3 is CASSSTGPYEQYF. CDR3 DNA (partial): TGTGCCAGCAGTTCGACTGGGCCCTATGAACAGTAC.

Worth noting for this clone: These gene names are mouse names. CDR3 DNA (partial): TGTGCCAGCAGCCCCGACAGTTTCTTTAACACAGAAGTCTTC. It translates to CASSPDSFFNTEVF. The full CDR3 is CASSPDSFFNTEVFF. This chain connects TRBV5 to TRBJ1-1; weak D call: TRBD1 (5 bases). The CDR3 is cut off 1 residue early in the read; its end comes from the germline J gene. Germline loops: CDR1 LGHNA, CDR2 YNLKQL (reference sequence). The CDR3 totals 15 residues. V dropped 4 bases and J dropped 2 bases, with 14 bases sitting between them.